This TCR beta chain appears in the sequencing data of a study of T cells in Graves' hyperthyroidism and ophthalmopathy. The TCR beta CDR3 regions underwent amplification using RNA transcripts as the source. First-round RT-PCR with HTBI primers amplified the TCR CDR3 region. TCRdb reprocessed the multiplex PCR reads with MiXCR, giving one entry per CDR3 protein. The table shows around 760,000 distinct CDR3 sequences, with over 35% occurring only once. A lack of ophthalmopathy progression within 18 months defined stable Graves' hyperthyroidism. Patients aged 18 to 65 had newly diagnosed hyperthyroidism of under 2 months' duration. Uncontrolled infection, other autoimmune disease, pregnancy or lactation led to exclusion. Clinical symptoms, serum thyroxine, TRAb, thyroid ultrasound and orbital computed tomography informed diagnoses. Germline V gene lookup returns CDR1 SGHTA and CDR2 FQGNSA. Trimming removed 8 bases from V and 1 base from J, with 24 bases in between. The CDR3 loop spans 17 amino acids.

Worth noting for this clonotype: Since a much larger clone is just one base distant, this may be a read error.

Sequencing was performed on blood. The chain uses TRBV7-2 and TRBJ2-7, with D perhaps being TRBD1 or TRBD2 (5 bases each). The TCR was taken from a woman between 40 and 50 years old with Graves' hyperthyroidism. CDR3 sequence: CASGPFPGAVSSYEQYF. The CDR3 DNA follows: TGTGCCAGCGGCCCGTTTCCCGGGGCCGTGTCATCCTACGAGCAGTACTTC.